The clone carrying this TCR beta chain was counted between two and nine times. The antigen remains unidentified. The PBMCs used were ones drawn from less than 12 ml of fresh peripheral blood. Germline V gene lookup returns CDR1 SGHRS and CDR2 YFSETQ. CDR3 length equals 14 residues. Trimming removed 1 base at V and 7 bases at J, with 12 bases between. The sequenced template was RNA, covering the TCR beta CDR3 region. HTBI-primed RT-PCR formed the first round, and a multiplex PCR formed the second. TCRdb redid the calling of the multiplex PCR reads with MiXCR, one entry per CDR3 protein. The table lists about 660,000 distinct CDR3 sequences, just over 40% of them singletons. The data belong to a study of Graves' ophthalmopathy and Graves' hyperthyroidism. Study context: Investigators collected peripheral blood at initial diagnosis, before any treatment was given.

The study, taken as a whole, reports: Blood also carried most expanded thyroid clonotypes exceeding 0.001 frequency.

This TCR derives from an adult man with Graves' ophthalmopathy. This sequence joins TRBV5-1 and TRBJ1-5, with D possibly being TRBD1 (6 bases). Sample: peripheral blood. CDR3 region: CASSLSGGHQPQHF. The CDR3 DNA follows: TGCGCCAGCAGCTTGAGCGGGGGGCACCAGCCCCAGCATTTT. The variable domain in full, completed from reference TRBV5-1 and TRBJ1-5, reads KAGVTQTPRYLIKTRGQQVTLSCSPISGHRSVSWYQQTPGQGLQFLFEYFSETQRNKGNFPGRFSGRQFSNSRSEMNVSTLELGDSALYLCASSLSGGHQPQHFGDGTRLSIL.